One and the same sample provided the 22 T cell receptor beta chains below, sequenced in a study of tumor-infiltrating lymphocytes in localized non-small cell lung cancer. TCRdb's copy holds only in-frame clones and misses some; the assay was immunoSEQ multiplex PCR. The sample lists approximately 12,000 clones, about 84% occurring once. Material: uninvolved lung tissue not adjacent to the tumor. The source of these receptors is a human donor with non-small cell lung cancer.

The rearrangement uses TRBV5-5 and TRBJ1-1, with D possibly matching TRBD1 (6 bases). The CDR3 runs 14 residues. V was cut by 3 bases and J by 0 bases, with 9 bases left in between. Per the germline V gene, CDR1 is SGHKS and CDR2 is YYEKEE (reference sequence). CDR3 DNA: TGTGCCAGCAGCTGGACAGCTATGAACACTGAAGCTTTCTTT. Translated, it gives CASSWTAMNTEAFF.

The rearrangement joins TRBV2 to TRBJ2-2, with D unclear. The V end lost 10 bases, the J end lost 4 bases, and 16 bases lay between the germline ends. The CDR3 sequence is 14 residues long. Germline CDR1 SNHLY, CDR2 FYNNEI. In DNA form, the CDR3 reads TGTGCCACCGAATATCGAGGAGTCACCGGGGAGCTGTTTTTT. It specifies CATEYRGVTGELFF.

The chain is built from TRBV2 and TRBJ2-6, with a weak D call TRBD1 (6 bases). Germline values: CDR1 SNHLY, CDR2 FYNNEI. V was trimmed by 3 bases and J by 0 bases, leaving 9 bases between them. There are 16 residues in the CDR3. This CDR3 is CASSEGALSGANVLTF. The CDR3 DNA reads TGTGCCAGCAGTGAGGGGGCTCTCTCTGGGGCCAACGTCCTGACTTTC.

The chain uses TRBV4-3 and TRBJ2-4; a possible D gene is TRBD1 (5 bases). Trimming removed 1 base at V and 3 bases at J, with 16 bases between. CDR1 and CDR2 (germline): LGHNA, YSLEER. The CDR3 length is 17 residues. CDR3 in DNA: TGCGCCAGCAGCCAAGGCCTCTCGCAGGGTGTCAAAAACATTCAGTACTTC. It encodes CASSQGLSQGVKNIQYF.

CDR3 in amino acids: CASSLRGTPTGELFF. In DNA, the CDR3 is TGTGCCAGCAGCTTAAGGGGGACCCCCACCGGGGAGCTGTTTTTT. The chain combines TRBV7-2 with TRBJ2-2; TRBD1 is a possible D gene (6 bases). The CDR3 runs to 15 residues. The germline CDR1 and CDR2 sequences are SGHTA and FQGNSA. The V end lost 2 bases, the J end lost 4 bases, and 11 bases lay between the germline ends.

The chain couples TRBV2 to TRBJ2-2; D remains unclear. The V gene's germline CDR1 is SNHLY and CDR2 FYNNEI. V was trimmed by 10 bases and J by 5 bases, leaving 20 bases between them. CDR3 length: 15 residues. The CDR3 DNA follows: TGTGCCACCCGAAGTAGGCCCACTGGAACCGGGGAGCTGTTTTTT. Amino acids: CATRSRPTGTGELFF.

This chain links TRBV19 with TRBJ1-4; tentative D call: TRBD1 (5 bases). Germline V gives CDR1 LNHDA, CDR2 SQIVND (reference sequence). Trimming took 6 bases from V and 0 from J, leaving 20 bases between them. There are 18 residues in the CDR3. CDR3 sequence (DNA): TGTGCCAGTAGCCGGACGGGGATGGGGCTTGCAACTAATGAAAAACTGTTTTTT. Encoded protein: CASSRTGMGLATNEKLFF.

In its sample, this clone is medium-sized. V gene TRBV7-3 combines with J gene TRBJ2-5; D unclear. V lost 6 bases, J lost 2 bases, and 10 bases lay in between. CDR3 length: 13 amino acids. CDR1 SGHTA and CDR2 FQGTGA come from the germline V gene. The CDR3 region has the DNA TGTGCCAGCAGTTCCGACCCTCAAGAGACCCAGTACTTC. Translated, it gives CASSSDPQETQYF.

This chain connects TRBV19 to TRBJ2-2; 8 bases are shared with TRBD1. This CDR3 is 15 amino acids long. V trimming: 5 bases; J trimming: 0 bases; junction bases outside the gene matches: 2. CDR1 LNHDA and CDR2 SQIVND come from the germline V gene (reference sequence). The CDR3 loop reads CASSAGGANTGELFF. The CDR3 DNA sequence: TGTGCCAGTAGTGCAGGGGGCGCGAACACCGGGGAGCTGTTTTTT.

V gene TRBV5-1 combines with J gene TRBJ1-1; D may be TRBD1 (5 bases). The CDR3 runs to 15 residues. Germline V lookup: CDR1 SGHRS, CDR2 YFSETQ. V was pared by 1 base and J by 0 bases, with 10 bases between. For the CDR3, the DNA is TGCGCCAGCAGCTTGTGGGGCGGACTGAACACTGAAGCTTTCTTT. As protein: CASSLWGGLNTEAFF.

A single count supports this clone. The rearrangement uses TRBV6-5 and TRBJ2-7; 7 nucleotides agree with TRBD1. The V gene's germline CDR1 is MNHEY and CDR2 SVGAGI. The CDR3 length is 14 residues. Trimming cost V 7 bases and J 5 bases; bases outside gene matches: 11. Written as DNA, the CDR3 is TGTGCCAGCAATAAACAGGGGACGTCACACGAGCAGTACTTC. Its translation is CASNKQGTSHEQYF.

This clone was detected only once. The J gene is TRBJ1-3, the V gene TRBV7-6; a possible D gene is TRBD1 (6 bases). The germline gives CDR1 SGHVS, CDR2 FNYEAQ. This CDR3 is built from 18 residues. Trimming removed 1 base at V and 2 bases at J, with 18 bases between. CDR3 residues: CASSLEEFYRVTGNTIYF. DNA for the CDR3: TGTGCCAGCAGCTTAGAGGAGTTCTACAGGGTGACTGGAAACACCATATATTTT.

J is TRBJ2-5 and V is TRBV4-1; D might be TRBD2 (7 bases). V lost 1 base and J 2 bases, leaving 14 bases between the germline ends. This CDR3 spans 16 amino acids. CDR1 and CDR2 (germline): MGHRA, YSYEKL. CDR3 sequence: CASSQVRAGAQETQYF. The CDR3 DNA follows: TGCGCCAGCAGCCAAGTTAGGGCGGGGGCTCAAGAGACCCAGTACTTC.

V usage is TRBV29-1 and J usage is TRBJ1-2; D remains unclear. The CDR3 extends over 12 amino acids. CDR1 is SQVTM and CDR2 is ANQGSEA in the germline V gene. The V gene lost 7 bases and the J gene lost 2 bases, with 11 bases spanning the gap. CDR3 sequence (DNA): TGCAGCGGGCAGGAGGGAAACTATGGCTACACCTTC. Its protein product is CSGQEGNYGYTF.

This chain uses TRBV6-9 with TRBJ2-1; D is perhaps TRBD1 or TRBD2 (6 bases each). The germline gives CDR1 MNHGY, CDR2 SVAAGI. With 10 bases removed from V and 8 bases from J, the gap between germline ends came to 15 bases. This CDR3 contains 12 residues. CDR3 amino acids: CATKGGYDEQFF. CDR3 nucleotides: TGTGCCACCAAAGGGGGGTACGATGAGCAGTTCTTC.

The chain recombines TRBV2 with TRBJ2-3; 11 nucleotides align to TRBD2. The V segment lost 6 bases and the J segment 2 bases; nucleotides outside the gene matches: 7. CDR1 and CDR2 from the germline V gene are SNHLY and FYNNEI. This CDR3 has 16 amino acids. Written as DNA, the CDR3 is TGTGCCAGCAGAATAGCGGGGGGGCGAGCCACAGATACGCAGTATTTT. Protein product: CASRIAGGRATDTQYF.

This chain links TRBV5-1 with TRBJ2-3; TRBD2 is a possible D gene (6 bases). Per the germline V gene, CDR1 is SGHRS and CDR2 is YFSETQ. Trimming left V 0 bases short and J 6 bases short, with 20 bases between. The CDR3 sequence is 17 residues long. CDR3 region: CASSLAYYGGGQDTQYF. The CDR3 DNA reads TGCGCCAGCAGCTTGGCCTACTACGGGGGTGGGCAGGATACGCAGTATTTT. The complete variable domain, with remaining parts taken from reference TRBV5-1 and TRBJ2-3, reads KAGVTQTPRYLIKTRGQQVTLSCSPISGHRSVSWYQQTPGQGLQFLFEYFSETQRNKGNFPGRFSGRQFSNSRSEMNVSTLELGDSALYLCASSLAYYGGGQDTQYFGPGTRLTVL.

V and J are TRBV10-3 and TRBJ1-5, with D possibly being TRBD1 (6 bases). Per the germline V gene, CDR1 is ENHRY and CDR2 is SYGVKD. The CDR3 contains 14 residues. Trimming left V 10 bases short and J 0 bases short, with 13 bases between. The chain's CDR3 is CASWDTSSNQPQHF. CDR3 nucleotide sequence: TGTGCCAGCTGGGACACCTCTAGCAATCAGCCCCAGCATTTT.

This clone was seen a single time. The chain joins TRBV30 to TRBJ1-1, with D possibly being TRBD1 (5 bases). The CDR3 is 13 residues long. V dropped 2 bases and J dropped 6 bases, with 13 bases sitting between them. Germline CDR1 is GTSNPN and CDR2 is SVGIG (reference sequence). The CDR3 spells CAWSRQLRAEAFF. DNA of the CDR3: TGTGCCTGGAGTAGACAGCTGAGGGCTGAAGCTTTCTTT.

CDR3 protein: CASSATSGTSYNEQFF. CDR3 DNA sequence: TGTGCCAGCAGCGCCACGAGCGGGACTTCCTACAATGAGCAGTTCTTC. The chain employs TRBV9 and TRBJ2-1; 7 positions agree with TRBD2. After removal of 3 bases from V and 1 base from J, the junction contained 7 bases not matched to a gene. The length of the CDR3 is 16 residues. CDR1 and CDR2 (germline): SGDLS, YYNGEE.

This clone has only one observation. The V call is TRBV5-1, the J call TRBJ1-2; D is undetermined. This CDR3 is built from 14 residues. Per germline, CDR1 SGHRS and CDR2 YFSETQ. Trimming took off 4 bases at V and 4 bases at J, with 14 bases between the two ends. The DNA for the CDR3 is TGCGCCAGCAGCGCCGGACTTACGGCCTATGGCTACACCTTC. Protein: CASSAGLTAYGYTF.

The chain recombines TRBV2 with TRBJ1-3, with 10 bases that match TRBD1. J was trimmed by 2 bases and V by 6 bases; bases with no gene match: 4. The CDR3 length is 15 residues. Looked up from germline, CDR1 is SNHLY and CDR2 is FYNNEI. Here the CDR3 reads CASRVDRGPGNTIYF. CDR3 nucleotide sequence: TGTGCCAGCAGAGTTGACAGGGGGCCTGGAAACACCATATATTTT.